This T cell receptor (beta chain) was captured in a study of T cells in Graves' hyperthyroidism and ophthalmopathy (dated by TCRdb to between 2019 and 2020). Looking at the study overall: Peripheral blood samples were taken at initial diagnosis, before any treatment was given. A discovery cohort of roughly 100 patients, about 43 with Graves' ophthalmopathy and about 60 with stable Graves' hyperthyroidism, was used to find distinguishing TCR V-J signatures. Prospective prediction of ophthalmopathy was tested in an independent validation cohort of approximately 19 hyperthyroidism patients and 17 patients who later progressed to ophthalmopathy. The approximately 100 discovery patients were divided at random into training and test sets in a 7:3 ratio. In about 6 Graves' hyperthyroidism patients, the study also compared T-cell repertoires from thyroid tissue with T-cell repertoires from blood. After sampling, hyperthyroidism patients received methimazole starting at 30 mg daily, and ophthalmopathy patients received high-dose intravenous methylprednisolone. The paper reports TCR Vbeta CDR3 sequencing of about 140 peripheral blood samples: around 45 ophthalmopathy, under 80 hyperthyroidism and some 17 progressor patients.

The TCR beta CDR3 regions were amplified from the RNA transcripts. A first-round RT-PCR of the TCR CDR3 used the HTBI primer set with the Qiagen OneStep RT-PCR kit. Libraries were constructed in a second round of multiplex PCR, after which size selection and purification were carried out. Libraries were sequenced paired-end with 100 bp reads on an Illumina HiSeq2000. Under the source paper's analysis protocol: Raw data were processed with SOAPnuke, discarding reads with adapters, uncalled bases, mean Phred below 15, or no exact constant-primer or identifier match. High-quality paired reads were merged with COPE v1.2.5, and unique nucleotide sequences were defined as clonotypes. MiTCR v1.1 was used to align the clonotypes against IMGT TRBV, TRBD and TRBJ reference segments. The analysis was restricted to V-J combinations with a frequency above 0.0001, which together covered just over 99% of the repertoires. A TCS score was defined as the ratio of F50 (clonal expansion) to E x V (chaos), with BLOSUM62-based TCRdist applied between CDR3 peptides within each V-J. Welch's t-statistics and random forest reduced around 550 V-J features to 10 to 15, which were used in a naive Bayes classifier (R e1071). The public reads were reanalyzed by TCRdb: fastp trimming at Q25, MiXCR alignment, in-frame beta chains only. Merged by CDR3 protein, the rows form single entries marked with the most common genes and DNA. For this entry, the V and J calls and clone size follow TCRdb and not the study's own pipeline. This sample comprises about 500,000 distinct CDR3 sequences, approximately 16% of them detected only once. Approximately 20% of the sample is held by the ten biggest clonotypes.

What the authors observed across the whole study: A 13 V-J signature model separated ophthalmopathy from stable hyperthyroidism, with nearly 90% sensitivity and roughly 84% specificity in cross-validation and 80%/75% in testing. Blood samples also contained most of the expanded thyroid clonotypes (frequency above 0.001), which suggests that blood repertoires may reflect thyroid immune responses. No statistical method was used to set the sample size in advance, and investigators knew the group allocation. In validation, progression to ophthalmopathy was predicted by the model with 55% to 71% sensitivity and around 76% specificity, a median of about 6 months before onset.

According to the germline V gene, CDR1 reads SQVTM and CDR2 reads ANQGSEA. V ends up 1 base short and J 1 base short, with an unmatched junction base count of 4. Reading from cysteine to phenylalanine, the CDR3 counts 16 amino acids. Left in the record is the CDR3 DNA by itself, 48 bases read in frame from the first base. This clonotype was counted ten times or more. Its antigen target is currently unknown. Base qualities are not provided; no much larger clone lies one nucleotide away. Stable Graves' hyperthyroidism was defined as the absence of progression to ophthalmopathy over 18 months of follow-up. The hyperthyroidism patients were between 18 and 65 years old and newly diagnosed, with a disease duration of less than 2 months. The study excluded patients with uncontrolled infections, other autoimmune diseases, pregnancy or lactation. Diagnoses relied on clinical symptoms, serum thyroxine and TRAb, thyroid ultrasound and orbital computed tomography. Ficoll-Paque density gradient centrifugation was used to isolate PBMCs from about 9 ml of fresh peripheral blood. Total RNA was extracted using Trizol reagent, and RNA quality was assessed on an Agilent 2100 Bioanalyzer.

The chain joins TRBV29-1 to TRBJ2-5, with 12 junctional bases fitting TRBD2. Sequences were obtained from blood. This clonotype originated in a woman aged 18-29 years with Graves' hyperthyroidism. The base sequence is TGCAGCGTTGAAGGACTAGCGGGAGTAACCCAAGAGACCCAGTACTTC. It translates to CSVEGLAGVTQETQYF.